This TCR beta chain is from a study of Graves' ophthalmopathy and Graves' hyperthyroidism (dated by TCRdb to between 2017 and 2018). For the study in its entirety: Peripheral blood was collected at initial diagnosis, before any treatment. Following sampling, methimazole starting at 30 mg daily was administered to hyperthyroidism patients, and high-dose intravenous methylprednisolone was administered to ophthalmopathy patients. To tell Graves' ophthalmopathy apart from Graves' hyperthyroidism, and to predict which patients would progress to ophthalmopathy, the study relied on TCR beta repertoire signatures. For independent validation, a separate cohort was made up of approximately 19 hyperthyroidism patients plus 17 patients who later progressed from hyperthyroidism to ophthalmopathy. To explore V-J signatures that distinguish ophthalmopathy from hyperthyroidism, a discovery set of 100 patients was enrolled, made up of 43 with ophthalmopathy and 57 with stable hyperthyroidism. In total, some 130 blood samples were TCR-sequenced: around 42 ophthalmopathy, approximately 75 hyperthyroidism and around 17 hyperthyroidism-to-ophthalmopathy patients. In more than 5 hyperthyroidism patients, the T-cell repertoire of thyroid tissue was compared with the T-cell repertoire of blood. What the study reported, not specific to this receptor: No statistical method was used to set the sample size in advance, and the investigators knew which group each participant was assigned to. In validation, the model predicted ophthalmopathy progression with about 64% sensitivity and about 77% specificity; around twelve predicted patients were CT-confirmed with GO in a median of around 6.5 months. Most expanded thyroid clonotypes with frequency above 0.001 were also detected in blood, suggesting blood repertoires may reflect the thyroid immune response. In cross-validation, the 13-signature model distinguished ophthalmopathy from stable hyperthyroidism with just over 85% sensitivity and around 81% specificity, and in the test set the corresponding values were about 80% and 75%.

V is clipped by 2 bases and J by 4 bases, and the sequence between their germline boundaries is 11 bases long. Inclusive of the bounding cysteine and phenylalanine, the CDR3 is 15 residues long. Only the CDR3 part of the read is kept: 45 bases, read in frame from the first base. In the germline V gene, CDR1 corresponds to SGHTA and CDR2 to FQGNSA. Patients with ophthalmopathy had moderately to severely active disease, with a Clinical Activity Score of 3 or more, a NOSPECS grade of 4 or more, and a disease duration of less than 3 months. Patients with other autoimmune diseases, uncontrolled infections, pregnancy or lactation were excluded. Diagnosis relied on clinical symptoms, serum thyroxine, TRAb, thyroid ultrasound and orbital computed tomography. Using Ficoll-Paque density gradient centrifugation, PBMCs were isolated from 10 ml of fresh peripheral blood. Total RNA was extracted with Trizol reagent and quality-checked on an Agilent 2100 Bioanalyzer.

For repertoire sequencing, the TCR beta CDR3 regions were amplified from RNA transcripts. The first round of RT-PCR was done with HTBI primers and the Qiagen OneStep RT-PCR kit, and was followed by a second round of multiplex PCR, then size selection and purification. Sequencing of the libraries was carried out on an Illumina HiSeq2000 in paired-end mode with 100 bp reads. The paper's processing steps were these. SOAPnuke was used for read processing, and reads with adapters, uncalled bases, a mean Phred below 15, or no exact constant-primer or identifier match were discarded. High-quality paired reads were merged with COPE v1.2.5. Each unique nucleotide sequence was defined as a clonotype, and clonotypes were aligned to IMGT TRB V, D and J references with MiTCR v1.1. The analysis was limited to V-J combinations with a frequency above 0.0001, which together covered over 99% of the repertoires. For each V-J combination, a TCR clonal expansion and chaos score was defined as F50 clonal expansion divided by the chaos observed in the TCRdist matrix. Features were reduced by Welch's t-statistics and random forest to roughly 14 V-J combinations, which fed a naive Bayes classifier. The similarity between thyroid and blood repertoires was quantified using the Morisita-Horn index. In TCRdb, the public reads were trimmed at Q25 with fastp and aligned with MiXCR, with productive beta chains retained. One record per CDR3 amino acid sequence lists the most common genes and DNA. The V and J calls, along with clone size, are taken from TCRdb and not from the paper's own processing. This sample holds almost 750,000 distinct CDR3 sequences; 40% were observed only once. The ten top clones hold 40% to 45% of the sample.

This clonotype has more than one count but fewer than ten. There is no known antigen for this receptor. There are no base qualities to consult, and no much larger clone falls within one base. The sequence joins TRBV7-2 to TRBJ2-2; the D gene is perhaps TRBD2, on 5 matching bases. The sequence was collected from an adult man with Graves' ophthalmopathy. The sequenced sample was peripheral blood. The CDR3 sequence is CASSLQPGSTGELFF. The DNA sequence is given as TGTGCCAGCAGCTTACAACCGGGATCCACCGGGGAGCTGTTTTTT.